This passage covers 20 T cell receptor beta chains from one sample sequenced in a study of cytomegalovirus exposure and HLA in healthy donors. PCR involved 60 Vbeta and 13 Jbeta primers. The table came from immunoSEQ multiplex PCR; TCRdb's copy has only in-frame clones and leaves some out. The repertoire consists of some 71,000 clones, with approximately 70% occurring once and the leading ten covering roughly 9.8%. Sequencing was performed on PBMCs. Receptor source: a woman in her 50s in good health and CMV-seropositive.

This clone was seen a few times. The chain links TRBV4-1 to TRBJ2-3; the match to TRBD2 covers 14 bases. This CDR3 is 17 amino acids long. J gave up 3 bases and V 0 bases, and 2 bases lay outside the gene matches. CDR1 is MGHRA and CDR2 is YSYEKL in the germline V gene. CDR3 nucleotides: TGCGCCAGCAGCCAAGAGGGGACTAGCGGGGGTACAGATACGCAGTATTTT. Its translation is CASSQEGTSGGTDTQYF.

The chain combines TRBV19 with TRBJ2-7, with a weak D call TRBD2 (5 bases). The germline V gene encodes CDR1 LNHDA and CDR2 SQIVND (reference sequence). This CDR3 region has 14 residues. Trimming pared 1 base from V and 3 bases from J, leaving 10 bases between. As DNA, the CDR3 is TGTGCCAGTAGTATAGCGGGATTCAACTACGAGCAGTACTTC. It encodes CASSIAGFNYEQYF.

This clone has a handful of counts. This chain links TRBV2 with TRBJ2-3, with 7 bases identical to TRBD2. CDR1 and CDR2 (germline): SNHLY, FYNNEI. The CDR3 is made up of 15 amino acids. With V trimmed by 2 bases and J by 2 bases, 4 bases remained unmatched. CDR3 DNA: TGTGCCAGCAGTGAAATGGGACTACTCACAGATACGCAGTATTTT. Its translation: CASSEMGLLTDTQYF.

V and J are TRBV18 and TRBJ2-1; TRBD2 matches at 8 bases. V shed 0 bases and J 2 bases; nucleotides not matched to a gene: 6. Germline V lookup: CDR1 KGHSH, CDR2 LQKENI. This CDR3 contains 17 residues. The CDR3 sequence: CASSPPGRLAPYNEQFF. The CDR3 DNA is TGTGCCAGCTCACCACCGGGCAGACTAGCGCCCTACAATGAGCAGTTCTTC.

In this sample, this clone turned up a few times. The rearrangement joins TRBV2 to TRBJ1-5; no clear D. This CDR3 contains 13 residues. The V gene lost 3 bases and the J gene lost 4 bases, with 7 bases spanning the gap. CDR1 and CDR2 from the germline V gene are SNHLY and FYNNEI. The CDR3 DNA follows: TGTGCCAGCAGTGACGGCGGTAATCAGCCCCAGCATTTT. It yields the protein CASSDGGNQPQHF.

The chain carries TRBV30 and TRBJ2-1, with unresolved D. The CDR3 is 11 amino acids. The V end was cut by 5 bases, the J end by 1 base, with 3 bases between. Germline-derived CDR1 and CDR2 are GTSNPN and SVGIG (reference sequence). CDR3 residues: CAWRSYNEQFF. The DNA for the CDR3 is TGTGCCTGGCGGTCCTACAATGAGCAGTTCTTC.

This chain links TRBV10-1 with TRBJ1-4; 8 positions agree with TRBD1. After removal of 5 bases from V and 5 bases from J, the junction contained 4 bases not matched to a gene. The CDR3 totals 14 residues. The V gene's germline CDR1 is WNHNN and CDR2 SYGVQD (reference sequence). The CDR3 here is CASSSGQENEKLFF. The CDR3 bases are TGCGCCAGCAGTTCGGGACAGGAAAATGAAAAACTGTTTTTT.

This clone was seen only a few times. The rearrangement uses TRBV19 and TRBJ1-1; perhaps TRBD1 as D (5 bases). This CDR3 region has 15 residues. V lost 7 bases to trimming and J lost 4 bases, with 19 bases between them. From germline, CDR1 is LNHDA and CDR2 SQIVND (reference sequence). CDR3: CASNPDGGSGTEAFF. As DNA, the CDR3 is TGTGCCAGTAACCCCGATGGGGGGTCGGGCACTGAAGCTTTCTTT.

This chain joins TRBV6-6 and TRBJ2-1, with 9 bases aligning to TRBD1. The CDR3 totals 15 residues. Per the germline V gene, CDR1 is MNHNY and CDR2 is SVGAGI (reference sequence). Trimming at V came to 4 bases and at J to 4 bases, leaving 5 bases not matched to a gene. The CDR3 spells CASSFSGQGYNEQFF. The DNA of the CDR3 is TGTGCCAGCAGTTTCTCGGGACAGGGATACAATGAGCAGTTCTTC.

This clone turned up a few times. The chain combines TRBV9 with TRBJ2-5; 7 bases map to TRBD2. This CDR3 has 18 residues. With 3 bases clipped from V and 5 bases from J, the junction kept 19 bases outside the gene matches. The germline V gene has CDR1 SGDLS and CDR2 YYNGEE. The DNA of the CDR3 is TGTGCCAGCAGCGCCGACGACACCGGGACTATAAGACTGGAGACCCAGTACTTC. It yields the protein CASSADDTGTIRLETQYF. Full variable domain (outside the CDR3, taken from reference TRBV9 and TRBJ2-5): DSGVTQTPKHLITATGQRVTLRCSPRSGDLSVYWYQQSLDQGLQFLIQYYNGEERAKGNILERFSAQQFPDLHSELNLSSLELGDSALYFCASSADDTGTIRLETQYFGPGTRLLVL.

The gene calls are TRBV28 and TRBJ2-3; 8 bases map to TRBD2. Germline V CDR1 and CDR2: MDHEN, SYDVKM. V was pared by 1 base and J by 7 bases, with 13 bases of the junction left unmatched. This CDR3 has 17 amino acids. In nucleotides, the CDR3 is TGTGCCAGCAGTTTATATCCCCTGTCGGGGGGGCTAAATACGCAGTATTTT. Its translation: CASSLYPLSGGLNTQYF.

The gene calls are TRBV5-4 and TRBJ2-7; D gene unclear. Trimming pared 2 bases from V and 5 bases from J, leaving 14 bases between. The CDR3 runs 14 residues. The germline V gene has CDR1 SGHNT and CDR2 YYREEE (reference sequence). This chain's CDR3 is CASSLSGILHEQYF. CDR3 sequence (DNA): TGTGCCAGCAGCTTATCGGGTATTCTCCACGAGCAGTACTTC.

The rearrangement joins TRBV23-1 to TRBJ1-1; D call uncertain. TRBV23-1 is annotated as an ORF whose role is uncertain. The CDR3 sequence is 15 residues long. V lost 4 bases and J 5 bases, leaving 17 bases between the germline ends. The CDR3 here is CASSRIVAASTEAFF. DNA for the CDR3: TGCGCCAGCAGTCGGATAGTGGCAGCGAGTACTGAAGCTTTCTTT.

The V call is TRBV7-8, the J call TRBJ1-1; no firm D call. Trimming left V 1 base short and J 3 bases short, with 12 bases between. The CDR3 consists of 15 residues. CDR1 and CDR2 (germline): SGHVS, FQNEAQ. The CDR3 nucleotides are TGTGCCAGCAGCTTAGTTGAGGGTTGGGACACTGAAGCTTTCTTT. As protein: CASSLVEGWDTEAFF.

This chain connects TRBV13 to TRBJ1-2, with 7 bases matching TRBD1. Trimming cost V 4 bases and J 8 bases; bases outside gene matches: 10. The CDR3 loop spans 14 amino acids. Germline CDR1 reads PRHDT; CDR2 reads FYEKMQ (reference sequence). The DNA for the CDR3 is TGTGCCAGCAGCTCCCGACAGGGAGAGAGGGGCTACACCTTC. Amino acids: CASSSRQGERGYTF.

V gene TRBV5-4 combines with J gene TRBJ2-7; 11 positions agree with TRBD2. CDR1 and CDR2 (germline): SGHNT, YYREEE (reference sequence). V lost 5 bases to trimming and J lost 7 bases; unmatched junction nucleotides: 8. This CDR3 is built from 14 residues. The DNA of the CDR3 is TGTGCCAGCAGTTTGCCGGGACTAGCGGAAGAGCAGTACTTC. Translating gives CASSLPGLAEEQYF.

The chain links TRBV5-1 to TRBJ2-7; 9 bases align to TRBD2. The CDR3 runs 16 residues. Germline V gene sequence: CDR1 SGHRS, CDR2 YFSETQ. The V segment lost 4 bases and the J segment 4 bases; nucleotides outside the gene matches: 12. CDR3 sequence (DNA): TGCGCCAGCAGCCCTGAATTAGCGGGAGCGGGATACGAGCAGTACTTC. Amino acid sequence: CASSPELAGAGYEQYF. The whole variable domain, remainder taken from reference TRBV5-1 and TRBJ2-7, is KAGVTQTPRYLIKTRGQQVTLSCSPISGHRSVSWYQQTPGQGLQFLFEYFSETQRNKGNFPGRFSGRQFSNSRSEMNVSTLELGDSALYLCASSPELAGAGYEQYFGPGTRLTVT.

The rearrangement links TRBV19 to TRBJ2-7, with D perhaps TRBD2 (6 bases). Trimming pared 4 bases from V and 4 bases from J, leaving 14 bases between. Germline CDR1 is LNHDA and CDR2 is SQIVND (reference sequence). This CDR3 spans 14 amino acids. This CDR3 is CASSSRERGYEQYF. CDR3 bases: TGTGCCAGTAGTAGTCGGGAGAGAGGTTACGAGCAGTACTTC.

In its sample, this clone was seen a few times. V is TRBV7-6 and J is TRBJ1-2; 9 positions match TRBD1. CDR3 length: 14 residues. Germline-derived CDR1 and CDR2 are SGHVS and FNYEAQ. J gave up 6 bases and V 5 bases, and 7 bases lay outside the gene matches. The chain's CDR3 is CASSPLGQGHGYTF. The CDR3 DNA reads TGTGCCAGCAGCCCCTTAGGACAGGGGCATGGCTACACCTTC.

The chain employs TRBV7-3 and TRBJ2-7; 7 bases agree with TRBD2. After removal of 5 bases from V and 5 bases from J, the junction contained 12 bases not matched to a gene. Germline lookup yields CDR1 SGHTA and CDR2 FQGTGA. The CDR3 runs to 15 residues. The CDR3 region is CASSPSQLARNEQYF. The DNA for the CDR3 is TGTGCCAGCAGCCCGAGCCAACTAGCGAGGAACGAGCAGTACTTC.